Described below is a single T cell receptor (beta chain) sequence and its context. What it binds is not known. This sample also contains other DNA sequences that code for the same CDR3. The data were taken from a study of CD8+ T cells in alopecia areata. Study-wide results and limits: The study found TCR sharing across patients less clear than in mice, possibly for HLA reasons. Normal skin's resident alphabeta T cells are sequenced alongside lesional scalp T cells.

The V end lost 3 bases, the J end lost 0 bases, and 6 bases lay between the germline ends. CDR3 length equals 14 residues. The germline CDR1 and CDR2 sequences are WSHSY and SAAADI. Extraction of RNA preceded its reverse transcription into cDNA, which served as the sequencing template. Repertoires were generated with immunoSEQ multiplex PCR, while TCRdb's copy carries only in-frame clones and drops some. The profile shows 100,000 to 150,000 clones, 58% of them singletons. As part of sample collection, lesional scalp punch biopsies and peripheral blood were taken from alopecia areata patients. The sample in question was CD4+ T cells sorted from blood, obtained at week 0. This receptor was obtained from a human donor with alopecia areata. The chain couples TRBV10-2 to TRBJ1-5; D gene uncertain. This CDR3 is CASSEVNSNQPQHF. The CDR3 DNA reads TGCGCCAGCAGTGAAGTTAATAGCAATCAGCCCCAGCATTTT.